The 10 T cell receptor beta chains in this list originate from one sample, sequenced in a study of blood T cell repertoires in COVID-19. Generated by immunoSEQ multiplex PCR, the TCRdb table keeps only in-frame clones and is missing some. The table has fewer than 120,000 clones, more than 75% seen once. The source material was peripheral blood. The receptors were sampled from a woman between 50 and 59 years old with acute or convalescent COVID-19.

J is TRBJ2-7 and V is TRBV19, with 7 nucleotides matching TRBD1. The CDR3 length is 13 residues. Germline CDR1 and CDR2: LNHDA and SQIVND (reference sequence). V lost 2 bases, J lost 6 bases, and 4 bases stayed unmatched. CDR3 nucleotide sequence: TGTGCCAGTAGTATAACGACAGGGCTCGAGCAGTACTTC. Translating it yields CASSITTGLEQYF.

The CDR3 DNA reads TGCAGTTGGAGGACTAGGGGTGAGCAGTACTTC. This gives the protein CSWRTRGEQYF. V usage is TRBV20-1 and J usage is TRBJ2-7; 7 bases agree with TRBD2. The CDR3 has 11 amino acids. The germline CDR1 and CDR2 sequences are DFQATT and SNEGSKA (reference sequence). V shed 8 bases, J shed 7 bases, and the junction held 8 bases outside the gene matches.

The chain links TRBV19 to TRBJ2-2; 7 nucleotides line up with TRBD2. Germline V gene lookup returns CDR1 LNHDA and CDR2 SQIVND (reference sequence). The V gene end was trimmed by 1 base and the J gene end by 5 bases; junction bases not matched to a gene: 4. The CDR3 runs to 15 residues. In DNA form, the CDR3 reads TGTGCCAGTAGTATAGTTGGGAGGGGAACCGGGGAGCTGTTTTTT. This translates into CASSIVGRGTGELFF.

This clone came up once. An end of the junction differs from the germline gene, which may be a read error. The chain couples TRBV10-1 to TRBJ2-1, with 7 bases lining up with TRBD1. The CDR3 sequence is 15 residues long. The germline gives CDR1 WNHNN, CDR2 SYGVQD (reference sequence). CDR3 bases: TGCGCCAGCAGTGGAACCGGGACAGCCTATAATGAGCAGTTCTTC. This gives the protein CASSGTGTAYNEQFF.

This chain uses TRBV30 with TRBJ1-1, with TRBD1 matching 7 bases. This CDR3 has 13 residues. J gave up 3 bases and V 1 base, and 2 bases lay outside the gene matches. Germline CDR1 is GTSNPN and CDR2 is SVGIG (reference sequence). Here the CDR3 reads CAWSGTGDTEAFF. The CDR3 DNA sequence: TGTGCCTGGAGTGGAACAGGGGACACTGAAGCTTTCTTT.

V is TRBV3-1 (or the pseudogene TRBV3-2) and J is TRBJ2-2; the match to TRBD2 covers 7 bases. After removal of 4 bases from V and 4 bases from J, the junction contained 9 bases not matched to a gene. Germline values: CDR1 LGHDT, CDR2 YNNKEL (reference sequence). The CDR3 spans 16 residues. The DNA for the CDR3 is TGTGCCAGCAGCCCCCTTGCGGGAGCCCCCACCGGGGAGCTGTTTTTT. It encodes CASSPLAGAPTGELFF.

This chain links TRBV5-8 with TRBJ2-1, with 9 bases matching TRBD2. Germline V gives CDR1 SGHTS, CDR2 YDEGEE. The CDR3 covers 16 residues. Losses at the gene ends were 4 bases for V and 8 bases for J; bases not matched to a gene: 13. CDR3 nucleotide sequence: TGTGCCAGCAGCCCAGAACCGGGACTAGCTTACGATGAGCAGTTCTTC. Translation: CASSPEPGLAYDEQFF.

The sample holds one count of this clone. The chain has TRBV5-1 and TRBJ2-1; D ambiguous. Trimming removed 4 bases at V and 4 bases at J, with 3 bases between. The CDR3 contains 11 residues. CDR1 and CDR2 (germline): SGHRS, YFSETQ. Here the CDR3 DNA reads TGCGCCAGCAGCCTTTACAATGAGCAGTTCTTC. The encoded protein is CASSLYNEQFF.

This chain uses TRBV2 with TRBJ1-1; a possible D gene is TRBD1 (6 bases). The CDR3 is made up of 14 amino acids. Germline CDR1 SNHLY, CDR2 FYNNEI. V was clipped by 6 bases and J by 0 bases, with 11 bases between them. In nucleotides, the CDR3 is TGTGCCAGCAGAGGACAGACTATGAACACTGAAGCTTTCTTT. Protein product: CASRGQTMNTEAFF. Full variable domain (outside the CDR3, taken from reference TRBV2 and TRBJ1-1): EPEVTQTPSHQVTQMGQEVILRCVPISNHLYFYWYRQILGQKVEFLVSFYNNEISEKSEIFDDQFSVERPDGSNFTLKIRSTKLEDSAMYFCASRGQTMNTEAFFGQGTRLTVV.

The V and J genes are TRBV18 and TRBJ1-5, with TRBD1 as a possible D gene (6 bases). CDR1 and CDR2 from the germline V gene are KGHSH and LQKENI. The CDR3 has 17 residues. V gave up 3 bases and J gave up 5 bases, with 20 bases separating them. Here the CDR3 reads CASSPTGLLPHHQPQHF. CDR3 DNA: TGTGCCAGCTCACCTACAGGGCTCCTACCCCATCATCAGCCCCAGCATTTT.